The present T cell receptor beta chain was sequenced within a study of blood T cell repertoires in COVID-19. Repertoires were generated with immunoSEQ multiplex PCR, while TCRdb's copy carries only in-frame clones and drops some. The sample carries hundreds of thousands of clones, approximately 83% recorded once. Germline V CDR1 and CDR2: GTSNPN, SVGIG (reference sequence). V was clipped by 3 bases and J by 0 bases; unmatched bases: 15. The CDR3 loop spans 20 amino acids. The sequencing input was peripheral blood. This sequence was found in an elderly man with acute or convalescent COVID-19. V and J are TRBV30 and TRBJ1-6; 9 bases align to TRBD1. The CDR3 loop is CAWRGLPGTGNLSYNSPLHF. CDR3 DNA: TGTGCCTGGAGGGGTCTTCCCGGGACAGGGAATCTCTCCTATAATTCACCCCTCCACTTT.